Shown below are 20 T cell receptor beta chains from a single sample sequenced in a study of blood T cell repertoires in COVID-19. Sequenced by immunoSEQ multiplex PCR; TCRdb stores in-frame clones only, minus some. Among roughly 240,000 clones listed, around four fifths were seen once. The specimen sequenced was peripheral blood. The receptors stem from a woman over 75 with acute or convalescent COVID-19.

The chain joins TRBV29-1 to TRBJ1-2, with D tentatively TRBD1 (6 bases). The V gene lost 4 bases and the J gene lost 2 bases, with 11 bases spanning the gap. CDR3 size: 13 residues. Germline CDR1 SQVTM, CDR2 ANQGSEA. CDR3 sequence (DNA): TGCAGCGTTGCTGCCGACAGGAACTATGGCTACACCTTC. Residues: CSVAADRNYGYTF.

The V gene is TRBV4-1, the J gene TRBJ2-1; no clear D gene. V was trimmed by 4 bases and J by 7 bases, leaving 11 bases between them. Germline V CDR1 and CDR2: MGHRA, YSYEKL. This CDR3 contains 13 residues. The CDR3 bases are TGCGCCAGCAGCCCGACTGTGATGAATGAGCAGTTCTTC. Translated: CASSPTVMNEQFF.

The V and J genes are TRBV14 and TRBJ2-3; no definite D call. CDR1 SGHDN and CDR2 FVKESK come from the germline V gene. V lost 4 bases to trimming and J lost 0 bases, with 17 bases between them. There are 17 residues in the CDR3. The CDR3 DNA reads TGTGCCAGCAGCCCCCAAAAAATTTCTAGAAGCACAGATACGCAGTATTTT. Translation gives CASSPQKISRSTDTQYF.

The chain employs TRBV12-3 or TRBV12-4 and TRBJ2-5; TRBD1 aligns across 8 bases. With 4 bases clipped from V and 5 bases from J, the junction kept 3 bases outside the gene matches. This CDR3 is 13 amino acids long. The CDR3, as DNA: TGTGCCAGCAGTTCAGGGGGCTTTGAGACCCAGTACTTC. Protein sequence: CASSSGGFETQYF.

The J gene is TRBJ1-1, the V gene TRBV5-4; D is unresolved. Germline CDR1 and CDR2: SGHNT and YYREEE (reference sequence). Deletions cut 0 bases from V and 1 base from J, with 4 bases between. This CDR3 region has 13 residues. The CDR3 protein is CASSLAGNTEAFF. CDR3 coding DNA: TGTGCCAGCAGCTTGGCGGGGAACACTGAAGCTTTCTTT.

Comments on this clone: The sample holds other DNA sequences that translate to the same CDR3. The chain is built from TRBV5-1 and TRBJ2-3, with 8 bases lining up with TRBD2. Germline V CDR1 and CDR2: SGHRS, YFSETQ. V was clipped by 0 bases and J by 4 bases; unmatched bases: 4. The CDR3 is made up of 15 amino acids. CDR3 in amino acids: CASSLDGGAADTQYF. The CDR3 bases are TGCGCCAGCAGCTTGGACGGGGGGGCCGCAGATACGCAGTATTTT.

V gene TRBV7-9 combines with J gene TRBJ2-3; weak D call: TRBD2 (6 bases). With 0 bases removed from V and 2 bases from J, the gap between germline ends came to 21 bases. This CDR3 has 19 residues. Germline CDR1 and CDR2: SEHNR and FQNEAQ (reference sequence). This chain's CDR3 is CASSLAIKTRSRFTDTQYF. CDR3 in DNA: TGTGCCAGCAGCTTAGCTATTAAGACTAGGTCAAGGTTCACAGATACGCAGTATTTT.

The rearrangement uses TRBV7-9 and TRBJ2-1; D is ambiguous. With 4 bases removed from V and 5 bases from J, the gap between germline ends came to 3 bases. CDR1 is SEHNR, CDR2 FQNEAQ, per germline (reference sequence). This CDR3 spans 11 amino acids. The CDR3 sequence: CASSSDNEQFF. CDR3 DNA sequence: TGTGCCAGCAGCTCGGACAATGAGCAGTTCTTC.

This clone was seen only once. This chain joins TRBV30 and TRBJ2-3, with 9 bases that match TRBD1. Germline loops: CDR1 GTSNPN, CDR2 SVGIG (reference sequence). With V trimmed by 2 bases and J by 0 bases, 3 bases remained unmatched. CDR3 length equals 15 residues. CDR3 sequence reads: CAWSTGTGSTDTQYF. The CDR3 DNA reads TGTGCCTGGAGTACCGGGACAGGGAGCACAGATACGCAGTATTTT.

The chain recombines TRBV11-2 with TRBJ2-7; D uncertain. The CDR3 consists of 15 residues. V was pared by 5 bases and J by 0 bases, with 14 bases between. Germline lookup yields CDR1 SGHAT and CDR2 FQNNGV. CDR3 in DNA: TGTGCCAGCAGCCCCAAACGGGTGAGCTCCTACGAGCAGTACTTC. This sequence encodes CASSPKRVSSYEQYF.

This chain connects TRBV18 to TRBJ2-5, with 10 nucleotides matching TRBD2. The J segment lost 2 bases and the V segment lost 6 bases, leaving 6 bases of the junction unmatched. CDR1 and CDR2 from the germline V gene are KGHSH and LQKENI. This CDR3 has 15 amino acids. DNA of the CDR3: TGTGCCAGCTCGAAGACTAGCGGGCCTCAAGAGACCCAGTACTTC. Translation gives CASSKTSGPQETQYF.

CDR3 protein: CASRLTSGGSSSYNEQFF. The CDR3 coding sequence is TGCGCCAGCAGATTAACTAGCGGGGGGTCCAGCTCCTACAATGAGCAGTTCTTC. V usage is TRBV5-1 and J usage is TRBJ2-1; 12 positions match TRBD2. The trim removed 5 bases at V and 0 bases at J, leaving 9 bases unmatched. Germline V CDR1 and CDR2: SGHRS, YFSETQ. The CDR3 has 18 residues.

This clone has a single count. The CDR3 here is CASSLARGSRTGELFF. CDR3 nucleotide sequence: TGCGCCAGCAGCTTGGCGCGGGGGTCAAGGACCGGGGAGCTGTTTTTT. The V and J genes are TRBV5-1 and TRBJ2-2; TRBD2 agrees at 7 bases. This CDR3 comprises 16 residues. The junction had 7 bases not matched to a gene; V was cut back by 0 bases and J by 5 bases. Per the germline V gene, CDR1 is SGHRS and CDR2 is YFSETQ. The entire variable domain, with the rest obtained from reference TRBV5-1 and TRBJ2-2, is as follows: KAGVTQTPRYLIKTRGQQVTLSCSPISGHRSVSWYQQTPGQGLQFLFEYFSETQRNKGNFPGRFSGRQFSNSRSEMNVSTLELGDSALYLCASSLARGSRTGELFFGEGSRLTVL.

V and J are TRBV4-3 and TRBJ1-1; unclear D gene. Trimming left V 2 bases short and J 5 bases short, with 15 bases between. The CDR3 has 15 residues. Germline values: CDR1 LGHNA, CDR2 YSLEER. CDR3: CASSQREGRRTEAFF. As DNA, the CDR3 is TGCGCCAGCAGCCAACGGGAGGGCCGCAGGACTGAAGCTTTCTTT.

The chain carries TRBV28 and TRBJ1-4, with TRBD1 matching 8 bases. J lost 5 bases, V lost 1 base, and 12 bases had no gene match. Germline V gives CDR1 MDHEN, CDR2 SYDVKM. This CDR3 spans 18 amino acids. CDR3 nucleotide sequence: TGTGCCAGCAGTTTATCCTATTCTTTGACAGGGGAGAATGAAAAACTGTTTTTT. Its translation is CASSLSYSLTGENEKLFF.

This sequence joins TRBV19 and TRBJ2-7; maybe TRBD2 (5 bases). CDR1 is LNHDA, CDR2 SQIVND, per germline (reference sequence). Trimming removed 3 bases from V and 5 bases from J, with 11 bases in between. The CDR3 length is 13 residues. DNA of the CDR3: TGTGCCAGTAGTATCGCGGGTGGAGACGAGCAGTACTTC. It specifies CASSIAGGDEQYF.

The chain uses TRBV7-2 and TRBJ1-1; 7 bases align to TRBD1. V trimming: 0 bases; J trimming: 0 bases; junction bases outside the gene matches: 4. The CDR3 contains 16 residues. CDR1 and CDR2 (germline): SGHTA, FQGNSA. In DNA, the CDR3 is TGTGCCAGCAGCTTAGCGGGGACAGTCATGAACACTGAAGCTTTCTTT. Its translation: CASSLAGTVMNTEAFF.

The J gene is TRBJ2-2, the V gene TRBV7-6, with 10 bases identical to TRBD2. This CDR3 spans 16 amino acids. Germline CDR1 is SGHVS and CDR2 is FNYEAQ. After removal of 2 bases from V and 6 bases from J, the junction contained 6 bases not matched to a gene. CDR3 sequence: CASSLLAGEESGELFF. CDR3 coding DNA: TGTGCCAGCAGCTTACTAGCGGGAGAGGAATCCGGGGAGCTGTTTTTT.

V usage is TRBV27 and J usage is TRBJ2-5, with D maybe TRBD1 (6 bases). The V end lost 0 bases, the J end lost 4 bases, and 12 bases lay between the germline ends. This CDR3 has 15 residues. Germline V gives CDR1 MNHEY, CDR2 SMNVEV (reference sequence). Here the CDR3 DNA reads TGTGCCAGCAGTTTATCCGGGACATACGGAGAGACCCAGTACTTC. The encoded protein is CASSLSGTYGETQYF.

The rearrangement links TRBV4-3 to TRBJ1-6; TRBD1 is a possible D gene (5 bases). The length of the CDR3 is 15 residues. Trimming shortened V by 4 bases and J by 4 bases, and 11 bases separated the two germline ends. Germline V gene lookup returns CDR1 LGHNA and CDR2 YSLEER. The CDR3 nucleotides are TGCGCCAGCAGCCTTCGCGGGGGGTATAATTCACCCCTCCACTTT. This gives the protein CASSLRGGYNSPLHF.